Shown below are 20 T cell receptor beta chains from a single sample sequenced in a study of T cells in Graves' hyperthyroidism and ophthalmopathy. Authors of the study amplified TCR beta CDR3 regions from RNA transcripts. A first-round RT-PCR of the TCR CDR3 used the HTBI primer set. TCRdb called the multiplex PCR reads again in MiXCR, with one record for every CDR3 protein. The sample yields about 380,000 distinct CDR3 sequences, 18% seen once. The source material was blood. The receptors were gathered from a man between 18 and 29 years old with Graves' ophthalmopathy.

This clonotype came up many times. The J gene is TRBJ1-2, the V gene TRBV20-1; D not resolved. Looked up from germline, CDR1 is DFQATT and CDR2 is SNEGSKA (reference sequence). The CDR3 extends over 12 amino acids. V lost 0 bases, J lost 2 bases, and 4 bases lay in between. For the CDR3, the DNA is TGCAGTGCTAGAGATAAGAACTATGGCTACACCTTC. Its protein product is CSARDKNYGYTF.

The genes are TRBV6-5 and TRBJ2-1; 9 bases agree with TRBD2. CDR1 and CDR2 (germline): MNHEY, SVGAGI. This CDR3 has 15 residues. Unmatched junction bases numbered 11, after V lost 5 bases and J lost 9 bases. Here the CDR3 DNA reads TGTGCCAGCAGTGCTCGCAGCGGGGGGCGGGGTGAGCAGTTCTTC. Amino acids: CASSARSGGRGEQFF.

This clonotype was seen ten or more times. This chain links TRBV12-3 or TRBV12-4 with TRBJ2-3, with TRBD1 identical over 10 bases. The trim removed 2 bases at V and 5 bases at J, leaving 7 bases unmatched. The CDR3 is made up of 16 amino acids. Here the CDR3 reads CASSLWMTGGGDTQYF. The CDR3 DNA reads TGTGCCAGCAGTTTATGGATGACAGGGGGCGGAGATACGCAGTATTTT.

The chain links TRBV20-1 to TRBJ2-5, with TRBD2 matching 10 bases. After removal of 3 bases from V and 1 base from J, the junction contained 5 bases not matched to a gene. CDR1 DFQATT and CDR2 SNEGSKA come from the germline V gene (reference sequence). CDR3 length: 15 amino acids. This CDR3 reads CSASLAGGLQETQYF. CDR3 nucleotide sequence: TGCAGTGCTAGTTTAGCGGGGGGCCTCCAAGAGACCCAGTACTTC.

This clonotype was recorded at least ten times. V is TRBV10-3 and J is TRBJ2-7, with 7 bases matching TRBD1. The ends lost 10 bases at V and 2 bases at J; junction bases unmatched: 11. Germline CDR1 ENHRY, CDR2 SYGVKD. This CDR3 is 14 amino acids long. CDR3 in DNA: TGTGCCAGCCGGGACAGACAGGCCCCCTACGAGCAGTACTTC. Translating it yields CASRDRQAPYEQYF.

The sample holds many counts of this clonotype. The chain combines TRBV7-9 with TRBJ2-7; D call uncertain. In germline, CDR1 is SEHNR, CDR2 FQNEAQ (reference sequence). Trimming shortened V by 2 bases and J by 3 bases, and 14 bases separated the two germline ends. This CDR3 spans 15 amino acids. CDR3 in amino acids: CASSLPAPTFYEQYF. In DNA, the CDR3 is TGTGCCAGCAGCTTACCGGCACCGACATTCTACGAGCAGTACTTC.

The table lists this clonotype with a few counts. The genes are TRBV4-2 and TRBJ2-5, with 14 bases aligning to TRBD2. CDR1 is LGHNA and CDR2 is YNFKEQ in the germline V gene. The V segment lost 2 bases and the J segment 4 bases; nucleotides outside the gene matches: 3. The CDR3 length is 16 residues. The CDR3: CASSQFGLAGGETQYF. CDR3 nucleotide sequence: TGTGCCAGCAGCCAATTTGGACTAGCGGGAGGAGAGACCCAGTACTTC.

Concerning this clonotype itself: The junction does not match germline at one end; this may be a read error. CDR3 region: CAGSGGFGAGYTF. CDR3 coding DNA: TGTGCCGGCAGCGGCGGATTTGGTGCTGGCTACACCTTC. The chain employs TRBV11-2 and TRBJ1-2; D unresolved. The CDR3 has 13 amino acids. The germline V gene has CDR1 SGHAT and CDR2 FQNNGV.

As concerns this clonotype: Given a much more abundant clone one base away, this may be a read error. The chain links TRBV3-1 to TRBJ2-2; D might be TRBD1 (6 bases). Germline V CDR1 and CDR2: LGHDT, YNNKEL (reference sequence). The CDR3 consists of 17 residues. The CDR3 nucleotides read TGTGCCAGCAGCCAAGAGTTTGCAGGGGTGTCCACCGGGGAGCTGTTATTT. This encodes CASSQEFAGVSTGELLF.

This clonotype was observed a handful of times. The chain is built from TRBV25-1 and TRBJ1-2; perhaps TRBD1 as D (6 bases). Per the germline V gene, CDR1 is MGHDK and CDR2 is SYGVNS. The V end was cut by 4 bases, the J end by 7 bases, with 16 bases between. CDR3 length equals 14 residues. The CDR3 protein is CASSATGLLGGYTF. In DNA, the CDR3 is TGTGCCAGCAGTGCGACAGGTCTTCTGGGTGGCTACACCTTC.

V usage is TRBV4-1 and J usage is TRBJ2-3; D assignment may be TRBD1 or TRBD2 (6 bases each). The germline gives CDR1 MGHRA, CDR2 YSYEKL. The CDR3 totals 13 residues. V was shortened by 1 base and J by 9 bases, with 11 bases between the two germline ends. In nucleotides, the CDR3 is TGCGCCAGCAGCCAAGTGGGGGGCGGCACGCAGTATTTT. Translated: CASSQVGGGTQYF.

The chain carries TRBV28 and TRBJ2-1; 9 nucleotides align to TRBD1. Germline loops: CDR1 MDHEN, CDR2 SYDVKM. This CDR3 has 16 amino acids. Trimming at V came to 5 bases and at J to 3 bases, leaving 8 bases not matched to a gene. CDR3 DNA: TGTGCCAGCAGTCGCCCCGGGACAGGGTACTACAATGAGCAGTTCTTC. Translated, it gives CASSRPGTGYYNEQFF.

The chain combines TRBV28 with TRBJ2-1, with D possibly matching TRBD2 (7 bases). Trimming shortened V by 5 bases and J by 2 bases, and 16 bases separated the two germline ends. Germline assignment: CDR1 MDHEN and CDR2 SYDVKM. CDR3 length: 16 amino acids. CDR3 in amino acids: CASSRGGGGTYNEQFF. DNA for the CDR3: TGTGCCAGCAGTCGAGGAGGGGGGGGAACCTACAATGAGCAGTTCTTC.

In DNA form, the CDR3 reads TGCGCCAGCAGCTGGGGACAGGGCTTCACTAATGAAAAACTGTTTTTT. Translated: CASSWGQGFTNEKLFF. The V call is TRBV5-1, the J call TRBJ1-4; 9 nucleotides align to TRBD1. This CDR3 is 16 amino acids long. The germline V gene encodes CDR1 SGHRS and CDR2 YFSETQ. V lost 3 bases and J lost 2; bases outside the gene matches: 5.

This clonotype was seen at least ten times. The chain is built from TRBV6-1 and TRBJ2-3; 12 bases are a match to TRBD2. Germline CDR1 is MNHNS and CDR2 is SASEGT. This CDR3 contains 15 residues. After removal of 2 bases from V and 4 bases from J, the junction contained 1 base not matched to a gene. The DNA of the CDR3 is TGTGCCAGCAGTGAAACTAGCGGGGGGCCAGATACGCAGTATTTT. It specifies CASSETSGGPDTQYF.

This clonotype was seen at least ten times. The J gene is TRBJ1-2, the V gene TRBV5-1, with D maybe TRBD1 (6 bases). Trimming pared 5 bases from V and 0 bases from J, leaving 14 bases between. The CDR3 has 15 residues. The germline V gene encodes CDR1 SGHRS and CDR2 YFSETQ. The CDR3 here is CASRPEGEANYGYTF. DNA for the CDR3: TGCGCCAGCAGGCCCGAGGGGGAAGCTAACTATGGCTACACCTTC.

This clonotype has more than one count but fewer than ten. The chain is built from TRBV13 and TRBJ2-1; 14 positions agree with TRBD2. V dropped 5 bases and J dropped 5; count of bases not matched to a gene: 5. The CDR3 runs to 16 residues. Germline CDR1 reads PRHDT; CDR2 reads FYEKMQ (reference sequence). This chain's CDR3 is CASSRTSGGTHNEQFF. CDR3 coding DNA: TGTGCCAGCAGCCGGACTAGCGGGGGGACCCACAATGAGCAGTTCTTC.

To note about this clonotype: A much larger clone differs by one base, so this may be a read error. The chain is built from TRBV20-1 and TRBJ2-1, with TRBD2 matching over 7 bases. Germline CDR1 is DFQATT and CDR2 is SNEGSKA (reference sequence). CDR3 length: 12 amino acids. CDR3 residues: CGAGTNYNEQFF. The CDR3 bases are TGCGGTGCCGGGACTAACTACAATGAGCAGTTCTTC.

This clonotype was counted ten times or more. The V call is TRBV10-3, the J call TRBJ2-5, with D perhaps TRBD2 (5 bases). Deletions cut 6 bases from V and 2 bases from J, with 7 bases between. Per the germline V gene, CDR1 is ENHRY and CDR2 is SYGVKD. The CDR3 sequence is 12 residues long. The CDR3: CAIRTNQETQYF. CDR3 bases: TGTGCCATCAGGACTAATCAAGAGACCCAGTACTTC.

This clonotype was picked up a small number of times. The gene calls are TRBV19 and TRBJ1-5; TRBD1 matches 9 bases. V dropped 6 bases and J dropped 5; count of bases not matched to a gene: 5. CDR1 is LNHDA, CDR2 SQIVND, per germline (reference sequence). This CDR3 has 14 residues. Written as DNA, the CDR3 is TGTGCCAGTAGCCGACAGGGGGGTGATCAGCCCCAGCATTTT. Protein sequence: CASSRQGGDQPQHF.